These T cell receptor beta chains were read from a single sample in a study of blood T cell repertoires in COVID-19. Repertoires were generated with immunoSEQ multiplex PCR, while TCRdb's copy carries only in-frame clones and drops some. In the table there are approximately 26,000 clones, 85% to 90% of which are singletons. The sequencing sample was made of peripheral blood. The source of these receptors is an older woman with active COVID-19. Both conserved end residues are part of each CDR3. The order of the fields is CDR3 length, J gene, D gene, clone size, V gene, CDR3 DNA, CDR3 protein. A D gene is named only where the DNA matches it firmly. Part of the rows lack a size; the others show once, few, many or a class for expanded clones.

14 TRBJ2-5 . once TRBV15 TGTGCCACCAGCGACGGCGGGGACCAAGAGACCCAGTACTTC CATSDGGDQETQYF
15 TRBJ2-3 TRBD2 . TRBV25-1 TGTGCCAGGCCAAGTAGCGGGAGAGGCACAGATACGCAGTATTTT CARPSSGRGTDTQYF
15 TRBJ2-1 . . TRBV11-2 TGTGCCAGCAGCTTAACTCCGAGCTCCTACAATGAGCAGTTCTTC CASSLTPSSYNEQFF
13 TRBJ2-5 TRBD1 . TRBV27 TGTGCCAGCAGTTTTGACAGGGAAGAGACCCAGTACTTC CASSFDREETQYF
13 TRBJ2-4 . . TRBV5-4 TGTGCCAGCAGCTCCGACTACCGTAGCATTCAGTACTTC CASSSDYRSIQYF
20 TRBJ2-2 . . TRBV21-1 TGTGCCAGCAGCAAAGCGCTCGGGGGGCTAGCGGGAGGAAACACCGGGGAGCTGTTTTTT CASSKALGGLAGGNTGELFF
16 TRBJ1-3 TRBD1 once TRBV7-8 TGTGCCAGCAGCTTAGATTACAGGGGTACTGGAAACACCATATATTTT CASSLDYRGTGNTIYF
17 TRBJ2-1 TRBD2 . TRBV9 TGTGCCAGCAGCGCGAATAGCGGGAGGGCTAATCCGAATGAGCAGTTCTTC CASSANSGRANPNEQFF
14 TRBJ2-1 . . TRBV28 TGTGCCAGCACCCAGAGGCCAGATTTCAATGAGCAGTTCTTC CASTQRPDFNEQFF
14 TRBJ2-3 . . TRBV28 TGTGCCAGCAGTTTAATTAGTGGCACAGATACGCAGTATTTT CASSLISGTDTQYF
16 TRBJ1-1 TRBD1 . TRBV5-1 TGCGCCAGCAGATCTGGACAGGGGGCAATGAACACTGAAGCTTTCTTT CASRSGQGAMNTEAFF
15 TRBJ2-1 TRBD2 . TRBV28 TGTGCCAGCAGAGTTAGCGGGAGCGGCTACAATGAGCAGTTCTTC CASRVSGSGYNEQFF
16 TRBJ2-7 . . TRBV25-1 TGTGCCAGCAGTAAAGGGGGGGCCAGGTTAAACTACGAGCAGTACTTC CASSKGGARLNYEQYF
13 TRBJ2-3 . . TRBV11-3 TGTGCCAGCAGCTTAGTAAGCACAGATACGCAGTATTTT CASSLVSTDTQYF
16 TRBJ2-1 TRBD1 . TRBV6-2/TRBV6-3 TGTGCCAGCAGCTCCACAGGGGGCGCGAATTACAATGAGCAGTTCTTC CASSSTGGANYNEQFF
18 TRBJ2-1 TRBD2 . TRBV5-1 TGCGCCAGCAGCTTGGTGCGTGGGAGGGATTATTCCTACAATGAGCAGTTCTTC CASSLVRGRDYSYNEQFF
14 TRBJ1-2 TRBD1 . TRBV5-1 TGCGCCAGCAGCCCGGGACAGGGGAGCGGTGGCTACACCTTC CASSPGQGSGGYTF